These T cell receptor beta chains were read from a single sample in a study of blood T cell repertoires in COVID-19. Sequencing used immunoSEQ multiplex PCR; TCRdb keeps in-frame clones, though not all of them. Of 110,000 or so clones in the sample, under 80% were seen once. The specimen was peripheral blood. The receptors derive from a man between 45 and 60 years old with acute or convalescent COVID-19. Both conserved end residues are part of each CDR3. Each record gives: CDR3 protein, CDR3 DNA, J gene, V gene, clone size, D gene. D genes are given only for firm matches. The size field is filled for only some rows; it gives once, few, many or a size class.

CDR3aa: CASSQDGGGTEAFF; CDR3nt: TGTGCCAGCAGCCAAGATGGGGGAGGCACTGAAGCTTTCTTT; j_gene: TRBJ1-1; v_gene: TRBV3-1/TRBV3-2; abundance: .; d_gene: .
CDR3aa: CASSVTVSYNEQFF; CDR3nt: TGTGCCAGTAGTGTGACAGTCTCCTACAATGAGCAGTTCTTC; j_gene: TRBJ2-1; v_gene: TRBV19; abundance: .; d_gene: .
CDR3aa: CASSPPGHQDTQYF; CDR3nt: TGTGCCAGCTCACCACCGGGACATCAAGATACGCAGTATTTT; j_gene: TRBJ2-3; v_gene: TRBV18; abundance: .; d_gene: .
CDR3aa: CASSLKGRGLAKNIQYF; CDR3nt: TGTGCCAGCAGCTTAAAGGGGCGGGGGTTAGCCAAAAACATTCAGTACTTC; j_gene: TRBJ2-4; v_gene: TRBV7-9; abundance: .; d_gene: TRBD2
CDR3aa: CASSLLGGRFPNTGELFF; CDR3nt: TGTGCCAGCAGCTTATTGGGGGGGAGATTTCCGAACACCGGGGAGCTGTTTTTT; j_gene: TRBJ2-2; v_gene: TRBV7-3; abundance: .; d_gene: TRBD2
CDR3aa: CASAIARQGDEQFF; CDR3nt: TGCGCCAGCGCCATAGCCCGGCAGGGGGATGAGCAGTTCTTC; j_gene: TRBJ2-1; v_gene: TRBV5-1; abundance: .; d_gene: TRBD1
CDR3aa: CASSSRGYGYTF; CDR3nt: TGTGCCAGCAGTTCCCGGGGGTATGGCTACACCTTC; j_gene: TRBJ1-2; v_gene: TRBV28; abundance: .; d_gene: .
CDR3aa: CAWSGGNTEAFF; CDR3nt: TGTGCCTGGAGTGGCGGAAACACTGAAGCTTTCTTT; j_gene: TRBJ1-1; v_gene: TRBV30; abundance: .; d_gene: .
CDR3aa: CASSQDYYRASYEQYF; CDR3nt: TGCGCCAGCAGCCAAGATTATTACAGGGCCTCCTACGAGCAGTACTTC; j_gene: TRBJ2-7; v_gene: TRBV4-1; abundance: .; d_gene: .
CDR3aa: CASILAGGAYNEQFF; CDR3nt: TGTGCCAGCATCTTAGCGGGGGGGGCCTACAATGAGCAGTTCTTC; j_gene: TRBJ2-1; v_gene: TRBV27; abundance: .; d_gene: TRBD2
CDR3aa: CASAGGRESGELFF; CDR3nt: TGTGCCAGTGCGGGAGGCAGAGAATCCGGGGAGCTGTTTTTT; j_gene: TRBJ2-2; v_gene: TRBV19; abundance: .; d_gene: TRBD2
CDR3aa: CASSFNLGDTQYF; CDR3nt: TGTGCCAGCAGCTTTAACCTCGGAGATACGCAGTATTTT; j_gene: TRBJ2-3; v_gene: TRBV13; abundance: .; d_gene: .
CDR3aa: CSVVLSGNYGYTF; CDR3nt: TGCAGCGTTGTTTTATCAGGGAACTATGGCTACACCTTC; j_gene: TRBJ1-2; v_gene: TRBV29-1; abundance: .; d_gene: .
CDR3aa: CASRGTAYSSYEQYF; CDR3nt: TGTGCCAGCAGAGGGACAGCTTATAGCTCCTACGAGCAGTACTTC; j_gene: TRBJ2-7; v_gene: TRBV6-5; abundance: .; d_gene: TRBD1
CDR3aa: CAISDRQGNTEAFF; CDR3nt: TGTGCCATCAGTGATCGACAGGGGAACACTGAAGCTTTCTTT; j_gene: TRBJ1-1; v_gene: TRBV10-3; abundance: .; d_gene: TRBD1
CDR3aa: CASTRGGLGGYTF; CDR3nt: TGTGCCAGCACCAGGGGAGGGTTAGGTGGCTACACCTTC; j_gene: TRBJ1-2; v_gene: TRBV6-5; abundance: .; d_gene: .
CDR3aa: CASSYSTGLAVDTQYF; CDR3nt: TGTGCCAGCAGTTACTCGACGGGTTTGGCAGTCGATACGCAGTATTTT; j_gene: TRBJ2-3; v_gene: TRBV6-2/TRBV6-3; abundance: .; d_gene: .
CDR3aa: CASQPEAGNTIYF; CDR3nt: TGTGCCAGCCAACCAGAAGCTGGAAACACCATATATTTT; j_gene: TRBJ1-3; v_gene: TRBV6-5; abundance: .; d_gene: .
CDR3aa: CASSVLAGGRDTQYF; CDR3nt: TGTGCCAGCAGCGTATTAGCGGGAGGGCGGGATACGCAGTATTTT; j_gene: TRBJ2-3; v_gene: TRBV9; abundance: .; d_gene: TRBD2
CDR3aa: CASRPGTEVYNEQFF; CDR3nt: TGTGCCAGCAGGCCTGGGACAGAAGTATACAATGAGCAGTTCTTC; j_gene: TRBJ2-1; v_gene: TRBV6-5; abundance: .; d_gene: TRBD1
CDR3aa: CASSLVPPEREFVYEQYF; CDR3nt: TGTGCCAGCAGCTTAGTCCCCCCCGAGCGGGAGTTCGTCTACGAGCAGTACTTC; j_gene: TRBJ2-7; v_gene: TRBV7-6; abundance: .; d_gene: TRBD2
CDR3aa: CASSKSRTRTYNEQFF; CDR3nt: TGCGCCAGCAGTAAATCGAGGACTAGAACATACAATGAGCAGTTCTTC; j_gene: TRBJ2-1; v_gene: TRBV23-1; abundance: .; d_gene: TRBD2
CDR3aa: CASSPLKDIGGEQFF; CDR3nt: TGTGCCAGCAGTCCCCTGAAAGACATAGGAGGTGAGCAGTTCTTC; j_gene: TRBJ2-1; v_gene: TRBV27; abundance: .; d_gene: .
CDR3aa: CASSPRDLDTQYF; CDR3nt: TGTGCCAGCAGCCCCCGGGATCTAGATACGCAGTATTTT; j_gene: TRBJ2-3; v_gene: TRBV3-1/TRBV3-2; abundance: .; d_gene: .
CDR3aa: CASSVRQGNSPLHF; CDR3nt: TGTGCCAGCAGTGTCCGGCAGGGTAATTCACCCCTCCACTTT; j_gene: TRBJ1-6; v_gene: TRBV2; abundance: .; d_gene: .
CDR3aa: CAWSVLGLDTEAFF; CDR3nt: TGTGCCTGGAGTGTACTAGGGCTCGACACTGAAGCTTTCTTT; j_gene: TRBJ1-1; v_gene: TRBV30; abundance: .; d_gene: .
CDR3aa: CASSENPRDRDYEQYF; CDR3nt: TGTGCCAGCAGTGAAAATCCCCGGGACAGGGATTACGAGCAGTACTTC; j_gene: TRBJ2-7; v_gene: TRBV6-1; abundance: .; d_gene: TRBD1
CDR3aa: CASSFGAPYEQYF; CDR3nt: TGTGCCAGCAGTTTTGGGGCCCCCTACGAGCAGTACTTC; j_gene: TRBJ2-7; v_gene: TRBV27; abundance: .; d_gene: .
CDR3aa: CASSLIWGRTSGSNEQFF; CDR3nt: TGTGCCAGCAGTTTAATTTGGGGTAGGACTAGCGGCTCAAATGAGCAGTTCTTC; j_gene: TRBJ2-1; v_gene: TRBV27; abundance: .; d_gene: TRBD2
CDR3aa: CSALGQTFNEQFF; CDR3nt: TGCAGCGCCCTAGGACAGACTTTCAATGAGCAGTTCTTC; j_gene: TRBJ2-1; v_gene: TRBV29-1; abundance: .; d_gene: .
CDR3aa: CASSESTGNMEEQFF; CDR3nt: TGCGCCAGCAGTGAGTCGACCGGTAATATGGAGGAGCAGTTCTTC; j_gene: TRBJ2-1; v_gene: TRBV10-1; abundance: .; d_gene: .
CDR3aa: CASMAAGPQHF; CDR3nt: TGTGCCAGCATGGCCGCTGGCCCCCAGCATTTT; j_gene: TRBJ1-5; v_gene: TRBV2; abundance: .; d_gene: .
CDR3aa: CASSPTGIGSYGYTF; CDR3nt: TGTGCCAGCAGCCCAACAGGGATTGGAAGCTATGGCTACACCTTC; j_gene: TRBJ1-2; v_gene: TRBV7-6; abundance: .; d_gene: .
CDR3aa: CAISAGTSGKSSYNEQFF; CDR3nt: TGTGCCATCAGCGCCGGGACTAGCGGGAAAAGCTCCTACAATGAGCAGTTCTTC; j_gene: TRBJ2-1; v_gene: TRBV10-3; abundance: few; d_gene: TRBD2
CDR3aa: CAWSVRTSGKGPRKDHTDTQYF; CDR3nt: TGTGCCTGGAGTGTAAGGACTAGCGGAAAGGGTCCCAGAAAGGACCACACAGATACGCAGTATTTT; j_gene: TRBJ2-3; v_gene: TRBV30; abundance: few; d_gene: TRBD2
CDR3aa: CASKNRDRSKAFF; CDR3nt: TGTGCCAGCAAGAACCGGGACAGGTCTAAAGCTTTCTTT; j_gene: TRBJ1-1; v_gene: TRBV7-3; abundance: few; d_gene: TRBD1
CDR3aa: CASSFNDRVSPLHF; CDR3nt: TGTGCCAGCAGCTTCAACGACAGGGTCTCACCCCTCCACTTT; j_gene: TRBJ1-6; v_gene: TRBV7-2; abundance: .; d_gene: TRBD1
CDR3aa: CASSLEAGGLSGANVLTF; CDR3nt: TGTGCCAGCAGTTTGGAGGCGGGAGGACTCTCTGGGGCCAACGTCCTGACTTTC; j_gene: TRBJ2-6; v_gene: TRBV28; abundance: .; d_gene: TRBD2
CDR3aa: CASGVGAGETQYF; CDR3nt: TGTGCCAGCGGCGTGGGAGCGGGGGAGACCCAGTACTTC; j_gene: TRBJ2-5; v_gene: TRBV7-3; abundance: .; d_gene: TRBD2
CDR3aa: CAWSTGLNTEAFF; CDR3nt: TGTGCCTGGTCAACAGGGTTGAACACTGAAGCTTTCTTT; j_gene: TRBJ1-1; v_gene: TRBV30; abundance: .; d_gene: .
CDR3aa: CASSIRTGMNTGELFF; CDR3nt: TGTGCCAGCAGCATACGGACAGGGATGAACACCGGGGAGCTGTTTTTT; j_gene: TRBJ2-2; v_gene: TRBV3-1/TRBV3-2; abundance: .; d_gene: TRBD1
CDR3aa: CASSLPSGSNDEQFF; CDR3nt: TGTGCCAGCAGCTTGCCTAGCGGGAGTAATGATGAGCAGTTCTTC; j_gene: TRBJ2-1; v_gene: TRBV5-6; abundance: .; d_gene: TRBD2
CDR3aa: CASRLAGGKETQYF; CDR3nt: TGTGCCAGCAGGCTAGCGGGGGGGAAAGAGACCCAGTACTTC; j_gene: TRBJ2-5; v_gene: TRBV6-5; abundance: .; d_gene: TRBD2
CDR3aa: CASSWTPGLAGHEQYF; CDR3nt: TGCGCCAGCAGCTGGACCCCGGGACTAGCGGGACACGAGCAGTACTTC; j_gene: TRBJ2-7; v_gene: TRBV5-1; abundance: .; d_gene: TRBD2